One and the same sample provided the 11 T cell receptor beta chains below, sequenced in a study of beta chain features in type 1 diabetes. Expressed TCRB transcripts were sequenced after all isolated RNA was converted to cDNA. Clones were read by immunoSEQ multiplex PCR, and TCRdb kept only the in-frame ones, dropping some. Of hundreds of thousands of clones in the sample, roughly a sixth are singletons; the top ten hold about 0.025%. The specimen was naive CD4+ T cells from blood. The receptors stem from a woman in her late teens or twenties in good health.

The chain is built from TRBV6-1 and TRBJ1-1, with no clear D. The V end was cut by 4 bases, the J end by 1 base, with 4 bases between. From germline, CDR1 is MNHNS and CDR2 SASEGT. This CDR3 has 12 amino acids. CDR3 nucleotides: TGTGCCAGCAGTGCACGGAACACTGAAGCTTTCTTT. Translation gives CASSARNTEAFF.

V usage is TRBV6-5 and J usage is TRBJ1-1; 11 bases are shared with TRBD1. The CDR3 contains 14 residues. V lost 5 bases to trimming and J lost 5 bases; unmatched junction nucleotides: 4. Germline CDR1 MNHEY, CDR2 SVGAGI. The CDR3, as DNA: TGTGCCAGCAGTCATGGACAGGGGGCAACTGAAGCTTTCTTT. This gives the protein CASSHGQGATEAFF.

This clone appeared a few times. Other DNA sequences from this sample encode an identical CDR3 as well. The chain joins TRBV28 to TRBJ2-6; no firm D call. Trimming cost V 2 bases and J 4 bases, with 9 bases left between them. The CDR3 consists of 15 residues. The germline V gene has CDR1 MDHEN and CDR2 SYDVKM. CDR3: CASSLGRSGANVLTF. Written as DNA, the CDR3 is TGTGCCAGCAGTTTAGGCAGGTCCGGGGCCAACGTCCTGACTTTC.

This chain connects TRBV6-5 to TRBJ1-1; 7 nucleotides line up with TRBD1. Germline trimming cut 5 bases from V and 4 bases from J; bases unmatched to any gene: 7. This CDR3 spans 14 amino acids. Per germline, CDR1 MNHEY and CDR2 SVGAGI. The CDR3 DNA reads TGTGCCAGCAGTCGAGGGACAGTTCGCACTGAAGCTTTCTTT. It translates to CASSRGTVRTEAFF.

In this sample, this clone turned up a few times. J is TRBJ1-1 and V is TRBV12-2. TRBV12-2 is a pseudogene. This CDR3 comprises 18 residues. CDR3 residues: CASRLAIRVSRANTEAFF. The CDR3, as DNA: TGTGCAAGTCGCTTAGCTATTCGAGTTAGTCGCGCGAACACTGAAGCTTTCTTT.

This chain uses TRBV10-3 with TRBJ2-5; 11 positions agree with TRBD1. The V gene's germline CDR1 is ENHRY and CDR2 SYGVKD. This CDR3 comprises 16 residues. Trimming removed 4 bases from V and 6 bases from J; junction bases left unmatched: 10. CDR3 DNA: TGTGCCATCAGTGGATACACCGGGACAGGGGGAAAGACCCAGTACTTC. Residues: CAISGYTGTGGKTQYF.

This chain links TRBV2 with TRBJ2-2; 7 nucleotides agree with TRBD2. This CDR3 has 15 residues. The V and J ends lost 7 bases and 0 bases, in that order; junction bases with no gene match: 5. Germline V lookup: CDR1 SNHLY, CDR2 FYNNEI. Here the CDR3 reads CASTRGLTNTGELFF. CDR3 nucleotide sequence: TGTGCCAGCACCCGGGGACTAACGAACACCGGGGAGCTGTTTTTT.

Worth noting for this clone: Other DNA sequences of this sample code for an identical CDR3. This chain uses TRBV18 with TRBJ2-3; no definite D call. CDR3 length: 14 amino acids. Looked up from germline, CDR1 is KGHSH and CDR2 is LQKENI. V lost 3 bases and J 3 bases, leaving 10 bases between the germline ends. The CDR3 coding sequence is TGTGCCAGCTCACCTTTAGCCTCGACAGATACGCAGTATTTT. Encoded protein: CASSPLASTDTQYF.

A few counts support this clone. The gene calls are TRBV27 and TRBJ2-1, with 12 bases fitting TRBD2. This CDR3 is 15 amino acids long. Germline CDR1 MNHEY, CDR2 SMNVEV (reference sequence). V dropped 5 bases and J dropped 8; count of bases not matched to a gene: 7. CDR3 in DNA: TGTGCCAGCAGTCCCCGACTAGCGGGAGTTGATGAGCAGTTCTTC. It is translated as CASSPRLAGVDEQFF.

The chain uses TRBV18 and TRBJ2-5, with D hard to call. The last part of the DNA fits TRBJ2-7 better; the J call may be wrong. CDR1 is KGHSH, CDR2 LQKENI, per germline. This CDR3 has 16 amino acids. Written as DNA, the CDR3 is TGTGCCAGCTCACCAGGGCAAGGCTTCTCGTCAGACGAGCAGTACTTC. It encodes CASSPGQGFSSDEQYF.

The rearrangement joins TRBV27 to TRBJ2-4; 7 bases align to TRBD2. The CDR3 is 17 amino acids. Germline assignment: CDR1 MNHEY and CDR2 SMNVEV (reference sequence). Losses at the gene ends were 2 bases for V and 3 bases for J; bases not matched to a gene: 10. The chain's CDR3 is CASSLMGQAGVKNIQYF. The CDR3 DNA is TGTGCCAGCAGTTTAATGGGGCAGGCGGGAGTCAAAAACATTCAGTACTTC.